The 10 T cell receptor beta chains below come from one sample, sequenced in a study of blood T cells in healthy people across ages. A second PCR of about 6 to 12 cycles used a sample-barcoded 5' primer and a J-beta primer mix. In TCRdb, the 5' RACE reads were re-called with MiXCR into one record per CDR3 protein. Of roughly 800,000 distinct CDR3 sequences listed, 25% are singletons. These same data were also listed under a study on T cells of mothers and their children.

The sample taken for sequencing was blood. The receptors derive from a boy younger than 18 in good health.

This clonotype was recorded a few times. The genes are TRBV28 and TRBJ1-1; D may be TRBD1 (6 bases). This CDR3 has 14 residues. V lost 6 bases and J lost 1, with 12 bases in between. From germline, CDR1 is MDHEN and CDR2 SYDVKM. As DNA, the CDR3 is TGTGCCAGCAGCACAGGGTACGGGAACACTGAAGCTTTCTTT. Translation gives CASSTGYGNTEAFF.

The V and J genes are TRBV5-1 and TRBJ2-3; 9 bases agree with TRBD2. Germline V lookup: CDR1 SGHRS, CDR2 YFSETQ. Unmatched junction bases numbered 8, after V lost 8 bases and J lost 4 bases. CDR3 length: 14 residues. Here the CDR3 DNA reads TGCGCCAGTTCAGTAGCGGGAGTACCAGATACGCAGTATTTT. Residues: CASSVAGVPDTQYF.

This clonotype showed up just a few times. V usage is TRBV18 and J usage is TRBJ2-5, with D possibly matching TRBD1 (5 bases). The V and J ends lost 0 bases and 0 bases respectively, with 8 bases between them. CDR1 is KGHSH, CDR2 LQKENI, per germline. This CDR3 is built from 15 residues. The CDR3 sequence: CASSPPGPDQETQYF. CDR3 in DNA: TGTGCCAGCTCACCACCGGGGCCGGACCAAGAGACCCAGTACTTC.

The chain links TRBV3-1 to TRBJ2-5; weak D call: TRBD2 (7 bases). The germline V and J ends were trimmed by 0 bases and 1 base, with 12 bases remaining between them. CDR1 and CDR2 from the germline V gene are LGHDT and YNNKEL (reference sequence). The CDR3 spans 16 residues. The CDR3 DNA sequence: TGTGCCAGCAGCCAAGAAGAGGGGGGGCTCCAAGAGACCCAGTACTTC. Protein: CASSQEEGGLQETQYF.

V gene TRBV11-2 combines with J gene TRBJ1-4; 7 bases fit TRBD1. Germline V CDR1 and CDR2: SGHAT, FQNNGV. CDR3 length: 15 residues. Trimming removed 5 bases from V and 8 bases from J; junction bases left unmatched: 11. The CDR3 nucleotides read TGTGCCAGCAGCACAGATGGACAGGCACGGGAAAAACTGTTTTTT. Translation: CASSTDGQAREKLFF. Together with reference TRBV11-2 and TRBJ1-4, the CDR3 gives the full variable domain: EAGVAQSPRYKIIEKRQSVAFWCNPISGHATLYWYQQILGQGPKLLIQFQNNGVVDDSQLPKDRFSAERLKGVDSTLKIQPAKLEDSAVYLCASSTDGQAREKLFFGSGTQLSVL.

The chain joins TRBV21-1 to TRBJ2-6; the table assigns TRBD1, which was not confirmed against the DNA. TRBV21-1 is a pseudogene locus. The CDR3 length is 19 residues. In DNA, the CDR3 is TGTGCCAGCAAGCAAAGATACGGGACAGCCAGCTCTGGGGCCAACGTCCTGACTTTC. Translating it yields CASKQRYGTASSGANVLTF.

The chain links TRBV6-1 to TRBJ1-6; 9 bases fit TRBD1. From germline, CDR1 is MNHNS and CDR2 SASEGT. After removal of 4 bases from V and 8 bases from J, the junction contained 9 bases not matched to a gene. The CDR3 contains 16 residues. CDR3 amino acids: CASSVEDRGNDSPLHF. The CDR3, as DNA: TGTGCCAGCAGTGTAGAGGACAGGGGCAATGATTCACCCCTCCACTTT.

The chain is built from TRBV5-1 and TRBJ2-5, with D perhaps TRBD2 (6 bases). V was trimmed by 8 bases and J by 1 base, leaving 9 bases between them. The germline V gene encodes CDR1 SGHRS and CDR2 YFSETQ. This CDR3 is 12 amino acids long. The chain's CDR3 is CASKTSQETQYF. CDR3 nucleotides: TGCGCCAGTAAGACTAGCCAAGAGACCCAGTACTTC.

The chain carries TRBV29-1 and TRBJ1-1; D gene uncertain. Deletions cut 6 bases from V and 1 base from J, with 15 bases between. CDR1 and CDR2 from the germline V gene are SQVTM and ANQGSEA. This CDR3 spans 14 amino acids. CDR3 in amino acids: CSVKKSVKNTEAFF. The DNA of the CDR3 is TGCAGCGTAAAGAAGTCTGTTAAGAACACTGAAGCTTTCTTT.

J is TRBJ1-1 and V is TRBV20-1; D is uncertain. The CDR3 extends over 12 amino acids. Trimming took off 3 bases at V and 11 bases at J, with 16 bases between the two ends. The germline V gene encodes CDR1 DFQATT and CDR2 SNEGSKA (reference sequence). The CDR3 coding sequence is TGCAGTGCTAGCTCGGGTCCAACGGCGGCTTTCTTT. This gives the protein CSASSGPTAAFF.